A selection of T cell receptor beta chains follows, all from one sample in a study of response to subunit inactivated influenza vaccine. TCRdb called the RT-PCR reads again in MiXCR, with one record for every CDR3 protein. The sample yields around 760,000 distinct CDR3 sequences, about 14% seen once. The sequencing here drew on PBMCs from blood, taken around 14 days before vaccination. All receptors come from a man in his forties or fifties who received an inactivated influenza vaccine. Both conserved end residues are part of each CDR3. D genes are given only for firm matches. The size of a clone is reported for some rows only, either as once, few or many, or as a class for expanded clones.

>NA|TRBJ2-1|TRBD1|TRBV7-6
TGTGCCAGCAGCTCCGGGACAGGGGGCCCCCTATGGCCATACAATGAGCAGTTCTTC
CASSSGTGGPLWPYNEQFF
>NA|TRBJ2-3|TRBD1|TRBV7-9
TGTGCCAGCACTCCGACAGGGATCCACACAGATACGCAGTATTTT
CASTPTGIHTDTQYF
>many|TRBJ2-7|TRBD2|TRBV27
TGTGCCAGCAGTCCCTTAGCGGGCCGTTTGATATCCTACGAGCAGTACTTC
CASSPLAGRLISYEQYF
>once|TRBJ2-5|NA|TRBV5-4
TGTGCCAGCAGCTTGCGGGCGACTGGGGAAGAGACCCAGTACTTC
CASSLRATGEETQYF
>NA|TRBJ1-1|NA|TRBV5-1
TGCGCCAGCAGCACCACGGGAATAGGGGAAACTGAAGCTTTCTTT
CASSTTGIGETEAFF
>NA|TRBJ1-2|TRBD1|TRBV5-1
TGCGCCAGCAGCTTGGTGGCAGGGGGACTTGATGGCTACACCTTC
CASSLVAGGLDGYTF
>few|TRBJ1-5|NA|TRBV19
TGTGCCAGTAGCTCTGGACAGCACTATCAGCCCCAGCATTTT
CASSSGQHYQPQHF
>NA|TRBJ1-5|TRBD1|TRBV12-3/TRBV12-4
TGTGCCAGCAGTTGGGACAGGGAACAGCCCCAGCATTTT
CASSWDREQPQHF
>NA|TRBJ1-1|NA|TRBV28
TGTGCCAGCAGTTCTCCGGGGCCGGGCACTGAAGCTTTCTTT
CASSSPGPGTEAFF
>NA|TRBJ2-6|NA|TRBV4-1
TGCGCCAGCAGCCAAGACCGAGGTACAGGGCTCCCTTTCGCTGGGGCCAACGTCCTGACTTTC
CASSQDRGTGLPFAGANVLTF
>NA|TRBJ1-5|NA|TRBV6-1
TGTGCCAGCAGTAGGAGCGGGGGGAGAGGTCAGCCCCAGCATTTT
CASSRSGGRGQPQHF
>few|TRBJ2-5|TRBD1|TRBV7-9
TGTGCCAGCAGCTTAGCGCGGACAGGTTGGGAGACCCAGTACTTC
CASSLARTGWETQYF
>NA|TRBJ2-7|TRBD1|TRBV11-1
TGTGCCAGCAGCCCGGACAGGCCACCCTACGAGCAGTACTTC
CASSPDRPPYEQYF
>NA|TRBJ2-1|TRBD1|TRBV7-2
TGTGCCAGCAGCTTAGGGCCGACAGGGAATGAGCAGTTCTTC
CASSLGPTGNEQFF
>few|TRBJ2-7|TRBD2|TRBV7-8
TGTGCCAGCAGCCAGAGTTCGGGGGGCGAGCAGTACTTC
CASSQSSGGEQYF
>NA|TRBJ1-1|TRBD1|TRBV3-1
TGTGCCAGCAGCTTCGGGACAGGGGGCCGCGCTGAAGTTTTCTTT
CASSFGTGGRAEVFF
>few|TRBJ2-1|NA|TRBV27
TGTGCCAGCAGTTTATCGGCTAGCTCCTACACGTTCTTC
CASSLSASSYTFF